This T cell receptor (beta chain) was sequenced for a study of blood T cell repertoires in COVID-19. Study at large: T cells, B-cell-depleted T cells, or PBMCs supplied cDNA or gDNA.

The repertoire was sequenced with immunoSEQ multiplex PCR; TCRdb's copy has only in-frame clones and lacks some. This sample yields approximately 260,000 clones, of which 80% to 90% are seen a single time; 9.5% to 11% belongs to the top ten. The J segment lost 6 bases and the V segment lost 5 bases, leaving 6 bases of the junction unmatched. Germline lookup yields CDR1 MGHRA and CDR2 YSYEKL. CDR3 length equals 15 residues. This rearrangement joins TRBV4-1 to TRBJ2-2; 10 nucleotides agree with TRBD1. The receptor's source is a woman aged 70-85 years with acute or convalescent COVID-19. Sequenced material: peripheral blood. Here the CDR3 DNA reads TGCGCCAGCAGCAACGGACAGGGGGGCCCCGGGGAGCTGTTTTTT. Its protein product is CASSNGQGGPGELFF.